Below, 17 T cell receptor beta chains from the same sample are listed, as sequenced in a study of technical replicates of blood from four donors. Assay used: immunoSEQ multiplex PCR; TCRdb lists only in-frame clones, some missing. The sample holds around 83,000 clones, 85% to 95% seen once. The sample taken for sequencing was T cells isolated from PBMCs. These receptors were obtained from a human donor in good health.

The CDR3 reads CASSLYSLDYGYTF. The CDR3 nucleotides read TGTGCCAGCAGCCTCTACTCCCTCGACTATGGCTACACCTTC. The chain carries TRBV28 and TRBJ1-2; D not certain. The CDR3 sequence is 14 residues long. Trimming left V 6 bases short and J 3 bases short, with 14 bases between. CDR1 is MDHEN and CDR2 is SYDVKM in the germline V gene.

J is TRBJ2-1 and V is TRBV7-9; D possibly corresponds to TRBD2 (6 bases). V lost 0 bases and J 8 bases, leaving 11 bases between the germline ends. CDR1 is SEHNR and CDR2 is FQNEAQ in the germline V gene (reference sequence). The CDR3 totals 14 residues. This CDR3 reads CASSLAGGGDEQFF. In DNA, the CDR3 is TGTGCCAGCAGCTTAGCGGGGGGTGGAGATGAGCAGTTCTTC.

V usage is TRBV27 and J usage is TRBJ2-7; 8 positions match TRBD1. This CDR3 region has 13 residues. The J segment lost 4 bases and the V segment lost 6 bases, leaving 5 bases of the junction unmatched. Germline V gene sequence: CDR1 MNHEY, CDR2 SMNVEV (reference sequence). CDR3 sequence: CASSRDRRYEQYF. The DNA for the CDR3 is TGTGCCAGCAGCCGGGACAGGAGATACGAGCAGTACTTC.

The chain links TRBV7-2 to TRBJ1-4; perhaps TRBD1 as D (6 bases). Germline CDR1 reads SGHTA; CDR2 reads FQGNSA. The CDR3 totals 16 residues. V was trimmed by 2 bases and J by 2 bases, leaving 12 bases between them. CDR3: CASSLRQAGTNEKLFF. CDR3 DNA: TGTGCCAGCAGCTTAAGACAGGCTGGGACTAATGAAAAACTGTTTTTT.

J is TRBJ1-3 and V is TRBV27, with 7 bases fitting TRBD1. V shed 8 bases and J 1 base; nucleotides not matched to a gene: 14. The germline CDR1 and CDR2 sequences are MNHEY and SMNVEV (reference sequence). The CDR3 loop spans 17 amino acids. CDR3 loop: CASSQGRPLRSGNTIYF. The CDR3 bases are TGTGCCAGCTCACAGGGGCGACCCCTTCGATCTGGAAACACCATATATTTT.

The chain recombines TRBV28 with TRBJ2-7; 10 bases are shared with TRBD2. V gave up 4 bases and J gave up 4 bases; unmatched junction bases: 4. This CDR3 region has 14 residues. The germline V gene has CDR1 MDHEN and CDR2 SYDVKM. CDR3 in DNA: TGTGCCAGCAGTTCCCCTAGCGGGAGTTACGAGCAGTACTTC. This sequence encodes CASSSPSGSYEQYF. Using reference TRBV28 and TRBJ2-7 for the parts outside the CDR3, the full variable domain is DVKVTQSSRYLVKRTGEKVFLECVQDMDHENMFWYRQDPGLGLRLIYFSYDVKMKEKGDIPEGYSVSREKKERFSLILESASTNQTSMYLCASSSPSGSYEQYFGPGTRLTVT.

The V call is TRBV5-1, the J call TRBJ2-1; D is possibly TRBD2 (6 bases). Germline V gene sequence: CDR1 SGHRS, CDR2 YFSETQ. V shed 0 bases and J shed 8 bases, with 18 bases lying between them. The CDR3 has 16 amino acids. CDR3 region: CASSLVTLGGWDEQFF. As DNA, the CDR3 is TGCGCCAGCAGCTTGGTCACCCTCGGAGGGTGGGATGAGCAGTTCTTC. Full variable domain (outside the CDR3, taken from reference TRBV5-1 and TRBJ2-1): KAGVTQTPRYLIKTRGQQVTLSCSPISGHRSVSWYQQTPGQGLQFLFEYFSETQRNKGNFPGRFSGRQFSNSRSEMNVSTLELGDSALYLCASSLVTLGGWDEQFFGPGTRLTVL.

In its sample, this clone was seen once. The rearrangement uses TRBV27 and TRBJ1-1, with TRBD1 matching 10 bases. V was pared by 2 bases and J by 4 bases, with 10 bases of the junction left unmatched. Germline V CDR1 and CDR2: MNHEY, SMNVEV (reference sequence). This CDR3 comprises 17 residues. The CDR3 DNA reads as TGTGCCAGCAGTTTAAGTACCGGGACAGGGGAGAGCACTGAAGCTTTCTTT. It specifies CASSLSTGTGESTEAFF.

The V call is TRBV7-9, the J call TRBJ1-1; no clear D. CDR1 is SEHNR and CDR2 is FQNEAQ in the germline V gene (reference sequence). The CDR3 length is 12 residues. The ends were cut back, 5 bases at V and 3 bases at J, with 7 bases in the middle. CDR3 loop: CASSRVDTEAFF. The CDR3 DNA sequence: TGTGCCAGCAGCCGGGTGGACACTGAAGCTTTCTTT.

This chain joins TRBV2 and TRBJ1-1, with TRBD1 matching over 8 bases. V was pared by 7 bases and J by 4 bases, with 14 bases of the junction left unmatched. This CDR3 comprises 16 residues. CDR1 and CDR2 from the germline V gene are SNHLY and FYNNEI. The CDR3 here is CASTPTGENGGTEAFF. DNA of the CDR3: TGTGCCAGCACTCCGACAGGGGAGAATGGGGGCACTGAAGCTTTCTTT.

The V call is TRBV5-1, the J call TRBJ2-7; D not certain. Trimming shortened V by 0 bases and J by 5 bases, and 6 bases separated the two germline ends. The germline CDR1 and CDR2 sequences are SGHRS and YFSETQ. The CDR3 length is 12 residues. The CDR3 DNA follows: TGCGCCAGCAGCTTGGGGAGCCACGAGCAGTACTTC. Its translation: CASSLGSHEQYF.

The chain recombines TRBV5-1 with TRBJ2-3, with D uncertain. V shed 0 bases and J shed 2 bases, with 7 bases lying between them. This CDR3 spans 14 amino acids. The V gene's germline CDR1 is SGHRS and CDR2 YFSETQ. CDR3 nucleotides: TGCGCCAGCAGCTTGGTCCAAAACACAGATACGCAGTATTTT. This sequence encodes CASSLVQNTDTQYF. Using reference TRBV5-1 and TRBJ2-3 for the parts outside the CDR3, the full variable domain is KAGVTQTPRYLIKTRGQQVTLSCSPISGHRSVSWYQQTPGQGLQFLFEYFSETQRNKGNFPGRFSGRQFSNSRSEMNVSTLELGDSALYLCASSLVQNTDTQYFGPGTRLTVL.

The rearrangement uses TRBV13 and TRBJ1-6, with a weak D call TRBD1 (6 bases). Germline V lookup: CDR1 PRHDT, CDR2 FYEKMQ (reference sequence). The CDR3 contains 16 residues. Deletions cut 0 bases from V and 9 bases from J, with 15 bases between. In DNA form, the CDR3 reads TGTGCCAGCAGCTTAGGACTGACAGGTGGGGGTTCACCCCTCCACTTT. Protein sequence: CASSLGLTGGGSPLHF.

This chain's CDR3 is CAISESRGLRSGANVLTF. DNA of the CDR3: TGTGCCATCAGTGAGTCGCGGGGACTCAGGTCTGGGGCCAACGTCCTGACTTTC. The chain is built from TRBV10-3 and TRBJ2-6; a possible D gene is TRBD2 (6 bases). Germline V gives CDR1 ENHRY, CDR2 SYGVKD. V was pared by 0 bases and J by 1 base, with 13 bases between. The CDR3 runs to 18 residues.

The V gene is TRBV28, the J gene TRBJ1-2; the match to TRBD1 covers 8 bases. Trimming took 6 bases from V and 8 from J; bases not matched to a gene: 8. CDR1 is MDHEN and CDR2 is SYDVKM in the germline V gene. The CDR3 loop spans 13 amino acids. This CDR3 reads CASRGQGAQGYTF. The CDR3 DNA reads TGTGCCAGCAGAGGTCAGGGGGCGCAGGGCTACACCTTC.

The chain employs TRBV5-4 and TRBJ1-6, with 8 bases fitting TRBD1. J lost 6 bases, V lost 4 bases, and 6 bases had no gene match. Germline loops: CDR1 SGHNT, CDR2 YYREEE (reference sequence). The CDR3 spans 15 residues. The CDR3 protein is CASSTGQGSNSPLHF. In nucleotides, the CDR3 is TGTGCCAGCAGCACTGGACAGGGCTCTAATTCACCCCTCCACTTT.

The V and J genes are TRBV27 and TRBJ2-3, with D tentatively TRBD2 (5 bases). The CDR3 has 17 amino acids. Trimming stripped 3 bases from V and 1 base from J, with 17 bases between. Germline values: CDR1 MNHEY, CDR2 SMNVEV (reference sequence). The CDR3 loop is CASSFHASLRGTDTQYF. For the CDR3, the DNA is TGTGCCAGCAGTTTCCACGCTAGCCTCCGCGGCACAGATACGCAGTATTTT.